Sequencing of this TCR beta chain was carried out in a study of cytomegalovirus exposure and HLA in healthy donors. Comment on this clone: Its antigen is currently unknown.

Study-wide results and caveats: In the 120 or so validation repertoires, about 94% of cluster scores exceeded 0, per a later analysis. In vitro experiments confirmed that three CMV-associated chains were specific for CMV antigens.

The donors were members of the validation cohort, which comprised roughly 120 subjects and was separate from the first cohort of fewer than 700 subjects. The protocol was immunoSEQ multiplex PCR, while the TCRdb copy is restricted to in-frame clones and leaves out a portion. Here the sample spans some 200,000 clones, under 95% being singletons. Germline CDR1 reads SGHNT; CDR2 reads YYREEE (reference sequence). This CDR3 region has 13 residues. V gave up 3 bases and J gave up 4 bases; unmatched junction bases: 3. Material for sequencing was PBMCs. The source is a young woman in good health and CMV-seronegative. The chain combines TRBV5-4 with TRBJ1-1; TRBD1 aligns across 7 bases. The CDR3: CASSSTGLTEAFF. As DNA, the CDR3 is TGTGCCAGCAGCTCGACAGGGCTCACTGAAGCTTTCTTT.